The 3 T cell receptor beta chains below were found in one sample sequenced in a study of blood T cell repertoires in COVID-19. Sequenced by immunoSEQ multiplex PCR; TCRdb stores in-frame clones only, minus some. The repertoire holds some 180,000 clones, with about 85% as singletons. The specimen sequenced was PBMCs or T cells enriched from blood (not recorded which). The receptor set was obtained from a woman between 35 and 50 years old in a cohort exposed to, infected with or recovered from COVID-19 (not recorded which).

The CDR3 bases are TGCGCCAGCAGCCAAGAGAGACTAAACACTGAAGCTTTCTTT. Translation: CASSQERLNTEAFF. The chain couples TRBV4-1 to TRBJ1-1; no clear D gene. V was cut by 0 bases and J by 2 bases, with 7 bases left in between. The germline gives CDR1 MGHRA, CDR2 YSYEKL. This CDR3 contains 14 residues.

The J gene is TRBJ2-7, the V gene TRBV6-5; D gene uncertain. V lost 0 bases, J lost 1 base, and 10 bases lay in between. Germline V gene data show CDR1 as MNHEY and CDR2 as SVGAGI. The CDR3 loop spans 15 amino acids. DNA of the CDR3: TGTGCCAGCAGTTACTCGGGTCAGGCTTCCTACGAGCAGTACTTC. Translation gives CASSYSGQASYEQYF.

The chain links TRBV3-1 (or the pseudogene TRBV3-2) to TRBJ2-7; D is unclear. CDR1 is LGHDT and CDR2 is YNNKEL in the germline V gene (reference sequence). The V end lost 3 bases, the J end lost 1 base, and 10 bases lay between the germline ends. The CDR3 consists of 14 residues. The CDR3 DNA sequence: TGTGCCAGCAGCCACTCATCCGGTTCCTACGAGCAGTACTTC. Translated, it gives CASSHSSGSYEQYF.